What follows is one T cell receptor (beta chain) and its context. It lacks a known antigen. Per-base quality was not reported, and no clone a single base away is much larger than it. Whole blood was collected in K2EDTA tubes by collaborating institutions according to the institutions' own protocols. Collaborator samples were shipped for TCRbeta analysis as frozen whole blood, isolated PBMCs, or DNA extracted from either sample type. This record belongs to a study of blood T cell repertoires in COVID-19 (dated by TCRdb to 2019 to 2021). Study-wide context: The collaborator samples originated in the United States, Italy and Spain and spanned the acute and convalescent phases of COVID-19. The material from the prospective study consisted of cDNA or gDNA derived from T cells, B-cell-depleted T cells, or PBMCs. Subjects who had been exposed to COVID-19, were actively infected with it, or had recovered from it provided the deeply sampled blood TCRbeta repertoires that made up the dataset. The repertoires were released in a freely available public database meant as a resource for research on the immune response to SARS-CoV-2. Samples were obtained from the ongoing ImmuneRACE study (first 160 participants) and from 1,254 subjects provided by 6 global collaborators. Nearly every sample came with metadata listing a de-identified subject ID, COVID-19 status, age in years and sex. Where available, HLA class I and class II types were taken from metadata supplied by the sample provider and were not determined by assay-based typing. What the study reported, not specific to this receptor: The amount of clinical and demographic metadata varied by source and participant and was provided uncurated.

TCRbeta CDR3 regions were amplified from genomic DNA by means of the immunoSEQ Assay, a bias-controlled multiplex PCR. The study's own analysis went as follows. Within the assay, amplification of reference gene primers was used to estimate how many nucleated cells each sample contained. To quantify the absolute abundance of each unique TCRbeta CDR3 rearrangement, sequence reads were collapsed and filtered. For each sample, productive Simpson clonality was calculated as the square root of Simpson's diversity index across productive rearrangements. What TCRdb holds here is the immuneACCESS table cut down to in-frame rearrangements. Part of the clones is not present; checked against another copy, under half of the missing clones reflect an unresolved V gene, and the others are unexplained. V and J calls and clone size are given by that table; D and trimming were obtained from the DNA. This sample lists about 190,000 clones; roughly four fifths were detected once. Approximately 15% of the sample goes to the ten largest clones.

From V the trimming removes 8 bases and from J it removes 2 bases, while the gene matches leave 8 bases of the junction unaccounted for. Counted from cysteine to phenylalanine, this CDR3 has 14 amino acids. Just CDR3 DNA is preserved here, 42 bases in frame from base 1. CDR1 and CDR2, looked up from the germline V gene (reference sequence), are LNHDA and SQIVND. The rearrangement combines TRBV19 with TRBJ1-2, with 7 middle bases fitting TRBD1. The sequence derives from a man between 25 and 39 years old with active or convalescent COVID-19. The sample consisted of peripheral blood. The sequenced DNA: TGTGCCAGTTCGAGCGTACAGGGGAACTATGGCTACACCTTC. Its translation is CASSSVQGNYGYTF.